Presented here are 23 T cell receptor beta chains from one specimen sequenced in a study of vaccination and CD4 T cells after COVID-19. The study sequenced cultured CD4+ T cell DNA using the Oncomine TCR Beta short-read assay. In TCRdb, the PCR reads were re-called with MiXCR into one record per CDR3 protein. Of 5,000 to 6,000 distinct CDR3 sequences in the sample, roughly 40% were seen once. Treatment noted: roughly ten-day PBMC culture with coronavirus spike peptide pools or control peptides (ViraFEST assay). Gathering of the CD4+ T cells, from the unexposed donor, took place before the COVID-19 pandemic (2011-2018). These receptors lack a known antigen. The sequenced sample consisted of CD4+ T cells from blood, cultured in vitro. The receptors were sampled from a human donor in good health.

This chain links TRBV20-1 with TRBJ2-5, with D perhaps assigned TRBD1 or TRBD2 (5 bases each). This CDR3 spans 15 amino acids. V lost 3 bases, J lost 5 bases, and 19 bases lay in between. Germline V gene data show CDR1 as DFQATT and CDR2 as SNEGSKA (reference sequence). The CDR3, as DNA: TGCAGTGCTAGGAGGGGTTTTTCGGGCCTGGAGACCCAGTACTTC. Amino acids: CSARRGFSGLETQYF.

Only a few counts were recorded for this clonotype. The J gene is TRBJ1-4, the V gene TRBV20-1; TRBD1 might be the D (6 bases). This CDR3 is 15 amino acids long. Germline V CDR1 and CDR2: DFQATT, SNEGSKA (reference sequence). Trimming took 0 bases from V and 8 from J, leaving 16 bases between them. DNA of the CDR3: TGCAGTGCTAGAGATCAAGGCAGGGGCGGGGAAAAACTGTTTTTT. Its translation: CSARDQGRGGEKLFF.

The V gene is TRBV6-2 or TRBV6-3, the J gene TRBJ2-7, with D perhaps being TRBD1 or TRBD2 (6 bases each). Trimming took off 6 bases at V and 5 bases at J, with 20 bases between the two ends. This CDR3 contains 15 residues. Per the germline V gene, CDR1 is MNHEY and CDR2 is SVGEGT. The CDR3 region has the DNA TGTGCCAGCAGGGGGGCTAGCGCCAACATGCACGAGCAGTACTTC. It is translated as CASRGASANMHEQYF.

The rearrangement joins TRBV20-1 to TRBJ2-3, with a tentative D call TRBD2 (7 bases). Trimming removed 5 bases at V and 2 bases at J, with 14 bases between. Per germline, CDR1 DFQATT and CDR2 SNEGSKA (reference sequence). This CDR3 has 14 amino acids. For the CDR3, the DNA is TGCAGTGCTCAACGGGGGGCCGTCACAGATACGCAGTATTTT. Protein product: CSAQRGAVTDTQYF.

CDR3 amino acids: CASSYTGYGYTF. The CDR3 DNA follows: TGTGCCAGCAGTTACACAGGGTACGGCTACACCTTC. V is TRBV12-3 or TRBV12-4 and J is TRBJ1-2; tentative D call: TRBD1 (6 bases). V was clipped by 4 bases and J by 8 bases, with 11 bases between them. The CDR3 runs 12 residues.

The chain has TRBV19 and TRBJ1-2, with D tentatively TRBD1 (6 bases). The CDR3 spans 12 residues. V lost 4 bases to trimming and J lost 4 bases, with 7 bases between them. CDR1 and CDR2 from the germline V gene are LNHDA and SQIVND (reference sequence). CDR3 region: CASSNRAYGYTF. The CDR3 nucleotides are TGTGCCAGTAGTAACAGGGCCTATGGCTACACCTTC. Full variable domain (outside the CDR3, taken from reference TRBV19 and TRBJ1-2): DGGITQSPKYLFRKEGQNVTLSCEQNLNHDAMYWYRQDPGQGLRLIYYSQIVNDFQKGDIAEGYSVSREKKESFPLTVTSAQKNPTAFYLCASSNRAYGYTFGSGTRLTVV.

The sample holds a few counts of this clonotype. The gene calls are TRBV19 and TRBJ1-2, with D possibly TRBD1 on 5 matching bases. V gave up 3 bases and J gave up 0 bases, with 8 bases separating them. Germline assignment: CDR1 LNHDA and CDR2 SQIVND (reference sequence). This CDR3 spans 14 amino acids. The CDR3 spells CASSITGSNYGYTF. As DNA, the CDR3 is TGTGCCAGTAGTATTACAGGTTCTAACTATGGCTACACCTTC.

There are a few counts of this clonotype. J is TRBJ2-7 and V is TRBV6-1; D possibly corresponds to TRBD2 (5 bases). The V end lost 7 bases, the J end lost 0 bases, and 13 bases lay between the germline ends. The CDR3 spans 14 residues. CDR1 MNHNS and CDR2 SASEGT come from the germline V gene. In DNA, the CDR3 is TGTGCCAGCAAGTCTCAGCGGAACTCCTACGAGCAGTACTTC. As protein: CASKSQRNSYEQYF.

The genes are TRBV7-8 and TRBJ2-7; D is uncertain. Deletions cut 1 base from V and 3 bases from J, with 7 bases between. This CDR3 spans 13 amino acids. Germline V lookup: CDR1 SGHVS, CDR2 FQNEAQ. The CDR3 coding sequence is TGTGCCAGCAGCTTAGGTTGGGACTACGAGCAGTACTTC. The encoded protein is CASSLGWDYEQYF.

The chain joins TRBV10-3 to TRBJ2-7; D is unclear. The CDR3 has 13 amino acids. Trimming removed 10 bases from V and 2 bases from J, with 15 bases in between. Germline V gene data show CDR1 as ENHRY and CDR2 as SYGVKD. The CDR3 spells CATWLGLTYEQYF. In DNA, the CDR3 is TGTGCCACCTGGTTAGGTTTAACCTACGAGCAGTACTTC.

By share of the sample, this clonotype is medium-sized. For the CDR3, the DNA is TGTGCCAGCAGCCAAGTCCTGGGACAGACCAACAATCAGCCCCAGCATTTT. This encodes CASSQVLGQTNNQPQHF. The V and J genes are TRBV4-2 and TRBJ1-5, with 7 bases matching TRBD1. The CDR3 runs to 17 residues. Trimming at V came to 1 base and at J to 3 bases, leaving 9 bases not matched to a gene. Germline loops: CDR1 LGHNA, CDR2 YNFKEQ.

The rearrangement uses TRBV9 and TRBJ1-1; a possible D gene is TRBD1 (5 bases). The V end was cut by 4 bases, the J end by 2 bases, with 9 bases between. The germline V gene encodes CDR1 SGDLS and CDR2 YYNGEE. The CDR3 loop spans 13 amino acids. The CDR3 sequence is CASSKTVNTEAFF. The CDR3 DNA follows: TGTGCCAGCAGCAAGACAGTAAACACTGAAGCTTTCTTT.

The rearrangement uses TRBV27 and TRBJ1-6, with 9 nucleotides matching TRBD1. The germline V gene encodes CDR1 MNHEY and CDR2 SMNVEV (reference sequence). Losses at the gene ends were 0 bases for V and 1 base for J; bases not matched to a gene: 10. The CDR3 sequence is 20 residues long. CDR3 sequence reads: CASSLSPRDRVWSYNSPLHF. For the CDR3, the DNA is TGTGCCAGCAGTTTATCGCCCCGGGACAGGGTTTGGTCCTATAATTCACCCCTCCACTTT.

The V and J genes are TRBV7-2 and TRBJ1-2; no reliable D call. The CDR3 contains 16 residues. Germline values: CDR1 SGHTA, CDR2 FQGNSA. Trimming left V 0 bases short and J 3 bases short, with 14 bases between. CDR3 bases: TGTGCCAGCAGCTTAGCGTTCCACTCCCGCGACTATGGCTACACCTTC. It specifies CASSLAFHSRDYGYTF. The variable domain in full, completed from reference TRBV7-2 and TRBJ1-2, reads GAGVSQSPSNKVTEKGKDVELRCDPISGHTALYWYRQSLGQGLEFLIYFQGNSAPDKSGLPSDRFSAERTGGSVSTLTIQRTQQEDSAVYLCASSLAFHSRDYGYTFGSGTRLTVV.

The chain joins TRBV6-5 to TRBJ2-1, with D unclear. Germline CDR1 MNHEY, CDR2 SVGAGI. V was pared by 2 bases and J by 9 bases, with 8 bases between. The CDR3 totals 12 residues. This CDR3 reads CASSYPGGEQFF. The CDR3 nucleotides read TGTGCCAGCAGTTACCCCGGCGGTGAGCAGTTCTTC.

A single count supports this clonotype. J is TRBJ1-2 and V is TRBV6-5; a weak D match, TRBD1 (5 bases). V was cut by 2 bases and J by 9 bases, with 13 bases left in between. The CDR3 sequence is 13 residues long. From germline, CDR1 is MNHEY and CDR2 SVGAGI. In nucleotides, the CDR3 is TGTGCCAGCAGTTACACGGGGCGGGTGAGCTACACCTTC. It is translated as CASSYTGRVSYTF.

V and J are TRBV6-5 and TRBJ2-5, with 8 bases matching TRBD2. V was pared by 0 bases and J by 5 bases, with 8 bases of the junction left unmatched. The CDR3 covers 16 residues. The germline gives CDR1 MNHEY, CDR2 SVGAGI. Here the CDR3 DNA reads TGTGCCAGCAGTTACTCGGGACGGGGGGGCGGTGAGACCCAGTACTTC. This sequence encodes CASSYSGRGGGETQYF.

This clonotype came up a few times. The rearrangement joins TRBV20-1 to TRBJ1-1; D possibly corresponds to TRBD1 (5 bases). CDR3 length: 14 amino acids. Trimming pared 2 bases from V and 4 bases from J, leaving 14 bases between. Germline loops: CDR1 DFQATT, CDR2 SNEGSKA (reference sequence). CDR3 sequence: CSARTGLRGTEAFF. The DNA of the CDR3 is TGCAGTGCTAGAACCGGCTTAAGGGGCACTGAAGCTTTCTTT.

The chain links TRBV7-3 to TRBJ2-1; 9 bases fit TRBD2. The DNA matches TRBJ2-7 better at its end, which makes the J call doubtful. CDR3 length: 15 amino acids. CDR1 and CDR2 from the germline V gene are SGHTA and FQGTGA. Written as DNA, the CDR3 is TGTGCCAGCAGCCCCTTGGCGGGGGGGCCTTACGAGCAGTACTTC. Its translation is CASSPLAGGPYEQYF.

This chain links TRBV20-1 with TRBJ1-1, with D uncertain. Per germline, CDR1 DFQATT and CDR2 SNEGSKA (reference sequence). The V end lost 2 bases, the J end lost 5 bases, and 12 bases lay between the germline ends. This CDR3 is 13 amino acids long. In nucleotides, the CDR3 is TGCAGTGCTAGATGGGGAAGACGGACTGAAGCTTTCTTT. Translated, it gives CSARWGRRTEAFF.

This clonotype rates as medium-sized (0.01 to 0.1%). The chain recombines TRBV12-3 or TRBV12-4 with TRBJ2-5; TRBD2 aligns across 7 bases. V dropped 6 bases and J dropped 3; count of bases not matched to a gene: 16. The CDR3 runs 17 residues. The CDR3 loop reads CASRTTGGGVYEETQYF. As DNA, the CDR3 is TGTGCCAGCAGAACTACCGGTGGGGGGGTCTATGAAGAGACCCAGTACTTC.

The gene calls are TRBV20-1 and TRBJ2-4; D call uncertain. The CDR3 is 11 residues long. Germline CDR1 is DFQATT and CDR2 is SNEGSKA (reference sequence). The ends were cut back, 0 bases at V and 6 bases at J, with 3 bases in the middle. CDR3 DNA sequence: TGCAGTGCTAGAGACATAAACATTCAGTACTTC. Translation: CSARDINIQYF.

In this sample, this clonotype turned up a few times. The chain combines TRBV7-9 with TRBJ1-2; D uncertain. Germline CDR1 is SEHNR and CDR2 is FQNEAQ (reference sequence). The CDR3 sequence is 15 residues long. V lost 5 bases and J lost 4, with 17 bases in between. In DNA, the CDR3 is TGTGCCAGCAGCCCCGAAGGAAACACCCGCTATGGCTACACCTTC. It codes for CASSPEGNTRYGYTF.